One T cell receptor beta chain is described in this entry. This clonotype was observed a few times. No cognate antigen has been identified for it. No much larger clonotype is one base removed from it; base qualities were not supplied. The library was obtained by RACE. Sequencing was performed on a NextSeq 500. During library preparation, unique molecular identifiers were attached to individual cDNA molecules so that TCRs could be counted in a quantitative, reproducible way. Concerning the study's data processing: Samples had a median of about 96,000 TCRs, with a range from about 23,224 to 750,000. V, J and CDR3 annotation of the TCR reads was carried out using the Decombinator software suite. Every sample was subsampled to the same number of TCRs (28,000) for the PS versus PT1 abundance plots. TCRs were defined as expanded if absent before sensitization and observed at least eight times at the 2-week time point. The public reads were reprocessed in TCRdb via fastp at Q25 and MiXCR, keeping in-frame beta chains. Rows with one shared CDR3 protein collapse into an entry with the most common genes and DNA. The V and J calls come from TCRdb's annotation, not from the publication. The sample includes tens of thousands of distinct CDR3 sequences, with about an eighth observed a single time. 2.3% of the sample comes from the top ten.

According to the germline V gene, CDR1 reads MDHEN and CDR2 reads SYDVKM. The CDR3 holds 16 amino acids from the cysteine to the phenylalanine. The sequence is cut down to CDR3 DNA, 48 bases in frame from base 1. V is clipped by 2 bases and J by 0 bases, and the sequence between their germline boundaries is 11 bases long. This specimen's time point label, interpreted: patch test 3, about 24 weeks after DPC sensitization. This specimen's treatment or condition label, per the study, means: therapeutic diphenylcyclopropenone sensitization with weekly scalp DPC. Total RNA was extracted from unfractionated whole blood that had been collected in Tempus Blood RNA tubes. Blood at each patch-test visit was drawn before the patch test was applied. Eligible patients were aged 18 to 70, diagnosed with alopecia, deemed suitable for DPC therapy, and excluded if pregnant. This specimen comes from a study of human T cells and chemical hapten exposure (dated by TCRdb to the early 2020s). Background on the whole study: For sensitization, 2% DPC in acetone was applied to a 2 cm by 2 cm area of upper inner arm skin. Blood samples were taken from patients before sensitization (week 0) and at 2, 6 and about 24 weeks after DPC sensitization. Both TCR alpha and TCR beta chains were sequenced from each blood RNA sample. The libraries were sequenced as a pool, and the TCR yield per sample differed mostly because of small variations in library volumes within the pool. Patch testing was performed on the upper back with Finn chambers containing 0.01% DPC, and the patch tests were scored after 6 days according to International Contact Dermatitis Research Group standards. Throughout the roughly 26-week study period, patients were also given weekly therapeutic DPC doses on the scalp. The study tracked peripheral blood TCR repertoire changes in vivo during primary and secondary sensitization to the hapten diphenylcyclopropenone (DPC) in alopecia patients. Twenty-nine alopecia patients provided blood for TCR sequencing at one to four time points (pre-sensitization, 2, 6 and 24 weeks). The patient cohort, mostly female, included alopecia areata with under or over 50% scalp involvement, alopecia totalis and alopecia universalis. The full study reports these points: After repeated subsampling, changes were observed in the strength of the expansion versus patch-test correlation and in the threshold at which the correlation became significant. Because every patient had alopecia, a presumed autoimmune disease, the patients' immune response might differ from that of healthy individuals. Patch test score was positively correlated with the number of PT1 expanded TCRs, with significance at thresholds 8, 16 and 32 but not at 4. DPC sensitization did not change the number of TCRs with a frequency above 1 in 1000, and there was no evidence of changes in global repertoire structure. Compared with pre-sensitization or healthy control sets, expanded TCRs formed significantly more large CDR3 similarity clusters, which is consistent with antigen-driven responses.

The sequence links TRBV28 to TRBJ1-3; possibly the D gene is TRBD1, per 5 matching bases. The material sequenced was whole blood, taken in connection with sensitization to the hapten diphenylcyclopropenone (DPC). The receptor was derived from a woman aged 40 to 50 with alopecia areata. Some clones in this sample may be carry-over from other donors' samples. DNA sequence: TGTGCCAGCAGTTTACTCGGGGACCGCTCTGGAAACACCATATATTTT. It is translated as CASSLLGDRSGNTIYF.